This TCR beta chain derives from a study of T cell changes during pregnancy in multiple sclerosis. Trimming at V came to 0 bases and at J to 8 bases, leaving 12 bases not matched to a gene. CDR3 length equals 18 residues. Looked up from germline, CDR1 is LNHNV and CDR2 is YYDKDF (reference sequence). Method: immunoSEQ multiplex PCR; TCRdb's copy keeps in-frame clones and lacks some. There are over 40,000 clones in the sample; roughly 92% occur only once, and 2.2% lies in the top ten. The specimen was peripheral blood, collected in the third trimester of pregnancy. This TCR was recovered from a female donor with multiple sclerosis, enrolled in a pregnancy study. This chain uses TRBV15 with TRBJ2-1; 11 bases line up with TRBD2. The chain's CDR3 is CATSRDPSGRRSGDEQFF. CDR3 nucleotide sequence: TGTGCCACCAGCAGAGACCCTAGCGGGAGGAGGTCTGGCGATGAGCAGTTCTTC.